The 10 T cell receptor beta chains below all came from one sample that was sequenced in a study of T cells in Graves' hyperthyroidism and ophthalmopathy. It was RNA transcripts that yielded the amplified TCR beta CDR3 regions. A first-round RT-PCR of the TCR CDR3 used the HTBI primer set. Each CDR3 protein gets one entry after TCRdb re-called the multiplex PCR reads with MiXCR. The sample holds fewer than 500,000 distinct CDR3 sequences; approximately 15% are singletons and the top ten take about 13%. Sample: blood. Receptor source: a man aged 18 to 29 with Graves' ophthalmopathy.

This clonotype showed up many times. V usage is TRBV7-9 and J usage is TRBJ2-7; TRBD1 matches 9 bases. The CDR3 extends over 16 amino acids. Germline V gene lookup returns CDR1 SEHNR and CDR2 FQNEAQ (reference sequence). V shed 4 bases, J shed 3 bases, and the junction held 10 bases outside the gene matches. CDR3 coding DNA: TGTGCCAGCAGCTCTCCCTATAGGGACAGGGTCTACGAGCAGTACTTC. It translates to CASSSPYRDRVYEQYF.

This clonotype was seen many times. The rearrangement links TRBV11-2 to TRBJ2-3; 10 bases map to TRBD2. Germline trimming cut 1 base from V and 2 bases from J; bases unmatched to any gene: 3. This CDR3 contains 16 residues. Germline CDR1 is SGHAT and CDR2 is FQNNGV. CDR3 DNA: TGTGCCAGCAGCTTAGCTAGCGGGGGCCCCACAGATACGCAGTATTTT. Translating it yields CASSLASGGPTDTQYF.

This clonotype appeared once. The chain employs TRBV11-2 and TRBJ2-7; TRBD2 agrees at 12 bases. This CDR3 is 17 amino acids long. V was pared by 1 base and J by 4 bases, with 8 bases of the junction left unmatched. Germline V CDR1 and CDR2: SGHAT, FQNNGV. The CDR3 coding sequence is TGTGCCAGCAGCTTAGGGCCCCTAGCGGGGGGGTTTTACGAGCAGTACTTC. Residues: CASSLGPLAGGFYEQYF.

This clonotype was recorded a few times. The chain combines TRBV4-1 with TRBJ1-1; D might be TRBD1 (5 bases). Germline V gene data show CDR1 as MGHRA and CDR2 as YSYEKL. The CDR3 sequence is 16 residues long. V dropped 0 bases and J dropped 0 bases, with 11 bases sitting between them. CDR3 nucleotide sequence: TGCGCCAGCAGCCAAGAAGGGGCCCTTCTGAACACTGAAGCTTTCTTT. This sequence encodes CASSQEGALLNTEAFF.

The chain is built from TRBV18 and TRBJ1-1, with D perhaps TRBD1 (6 bases). V was cut by 9 bases and J by 1 base, with 12 bases left in between. This CDR3 has 13 amino acids. From germline, CDR1 is KGHSH and CDR2 LQKENI. The CDR3 DNA reads as TGTGCCAGTGCCAGGGGTCAGAACACTGAAGCTTTCTTT. Its translation is CASARGQNTEAFF.

This clonotype occurred many times. V is TRBV4-2 and J is TRBJ2-7; 9 bases line up with TRBD1. The germline gives CDR1 LGHNA, CDR2 YNFKEQ. CDR3 length: 14 residues. Unmatched junction bases numbered 6, after V lost 4 bases and J lost 5 bases. CDR3 sequence reads: CASSRGQGIDEQYF. In nucleotides, the CDR3 is TGTGCCAGCAGCCGGGGACAGGGCATCGACGAGCAGTACTTC.

This clonotype was counted ten times or more. The gene calls are TRBV2 and TRBJ2-4; a possible D gene is TRBD2 (5 bases). In germline, CDR1 is SNHLY, CDR2 FYNNEI. This CDR3 region has 15 residues. The V gene lost 3 bases and the J gene lost 6 bases, with 15 bases spanning the gap. The CDR3 DNA follows: TGTGCCAGCAGTGAGGGAGACACCCCCCGAAACATTCAGTACTTC. It encodes CASSEGDTPRNIQYF.

In its sample, this clonotype was seen many times. One end of the junction varies from germline; a read error may be responsible. This sequence joins TRBV19 and TRBJ1-2; no reliable D call. The germline gives CDR1 LNHDA, CDR2 SQIVND (reference sequence). This CDR3 has 13 amino acids. DNA for the CDR3: TGCGCCAGCAGTGCAGGACCAAACTATGGCTACACCTTC. Protein sequence: CASSAGPNYGYTF.

The chain recombines TRBV10-3 with TRBJ1-6; D call uncertain. The CDR3 spans 15 residues. Germline V gene sequence: CDR1 ENHRY, CDR2 SYGVKD. With 0 bases removed from V and 9 bases from J, the gap between germline ends came to 12 bases. DNA for the CDR3: TGTGCCATCAGTGAGTCGATCCGTGCTGGTTCACCCCTCCACTTT. Its translation: CAISESIRAGSPLHF.

The V call is TRBV20-1, the J call TRBJ2-5, with TRBD1 identical over 7 bases. This CDR3 is built from 15 residues. Per germline, CDR1 DFQATT and CDR2 SNEGSKA (reference sequence). J lost 5 bases, V lost 2 bases, and 11 bases had no gene match. The CDR3 bases are TGCAGTGCTAGACCCTACAGGGGTCATGGGGAGACCCAGTACTTC. Translating gives CSARPYRGHGETQYF.